These 19 T cell receptor beta chains share one sample of origin, sequenced in a study of neurological immune-mediated disorders. The sample's time point: longitudinal time-point 3. TCRdb ran MiXCR on the 5' RACE reads and lists one entry per CDR3 protein. The sample records tens of thousands of distinct CDR3 sequences, about 8% being singletons. The sequencing input was PBMCs. The source is a woman aged 40 to 49 in good health.

There are many counts of this clonotype. The gene calls are TRBV5-1 and TRBJ1-1; no reliable D call. CDR1 and CDR2 from the germline V gene are SGHRS and YFSETQ. V was pared by 5 bases and J by 0 bases, with 14 bases between. CDR3 size: 15 residues. The CDR3 region has the DNA TGCGCCAGCAGAAGAACGCTGGCCATGAACACTGAAGCTTTCTTT. Amino acid sequence: CASRRTLAMNTEAFF.

In its sample, this clonotype was seen many times. The chain links TRBV4-2 to TRBJ2-2, with D perhaps TRBD1 (6 bases). The CDR3 extends over 14 amino acids. CDR1 is LGHNA and CDR2 is YNFKEQ in the germline V gene. V dropped 0 bases and J dropped 6 bases, with 8 bases sitting between them. The CDR3 nucleotides read TGTGCCAGCAGCCAAGAAAAGGGGGCCGGGGAGCTGTTTTTT. Protein product: CASSQEKGAGELFF.

This clonotype was seen many times. The genes are TRBV5-1 and TRBJ2-5; D might be TRBD1 (6 bases). The CDR3 consists of 14 residues. The ends were cut back, 0 bases at V and 6 bases at J, with 12 bases in the middle. Germline CDR1 SGHRS, CDR2 YFSETQ. This CDR3 is CASSLDGGRQTQYF. The CDR3 DNA is TGCGCCAGCAGCTTGGATGGGGGCCGGCAGACCCAGTACTTC.

This clonotype was recorded many times. The CDR3 nucleotides are TGTGCCAGCAGCTTACCAGCGGGGGGGCTATATACGCAGTATTTT. Translating gives CASSLPAGGLYTQYF. This sequence joins TRBV7-8 and TRBJ2-3; 10 positions match TRBD2. The CDR3 consists of 15 residues. The germline V gene has CDR1 SGHVS and CDR2 FQNEAQ. Trimming at V came to 2 bases and at J to 7 bases, leaving 6 bases not matched to a gene.

This clonotype was seen repeatedly, ten times or more. The CDR3 spells CASSLAGGPQETQYF. The CDR3 nucleotides are TGTGCCAGCAGCTTAGCGGGGGGGCCCCAAGAGACCCAGTACTTC. The chain employs TRBV6-5 and TRBJ2-5, with 11 bases matching TRBD2. Trimming cost V 6 bases and J 1 base; bases outside gene matches: 4. Germline loops: CDR1 MNHEY, CDR2 SVGAGI. The CDR3 totals 15 residues.

This clonotype was counted a few times. The chain couples TRBV7-2 to TRBJ1-5; D not certain. Germline V gene lookup returns CDR1 SGHTA and CDR2 FQGNSA. The CDR3 is 15 residues long. Trimming cost V 1 base and J 0 bases, with 7 bases left between them. CDR3 sequence reads: CASSLVSYSNQPQHF. In nucleotides, the CDR3 is TGTGCCAGCAGCTTAGTGTCATATAGCAATCAGCCCCAGCATTTT.

The chain carries TRBV2 and TRBJ2-7; D gene ambiguous. The CDR3 consists of 12 residues. Trimming took 8 bases from V and 3 from J, leaving 11 bases between them. The germline V gene has CDR1 SNHLY and CDR2 FYNNEI. CDR3 residues: CASRDGNYEQYF. The CDR3 nucleotides are TGTGCCAGCCGAGACGGAAACTACGAGCAGTACTTC.

This clonotype was recorded many times. The DNA for the CDR3 is TGTGCCAGCAGCCCGGGACAGGGGTTTCGTGATGAAAAACTGTTTTTT. It translates to CASSPGQGFRDEKLFF. This chain connects TRBV7-9 to TRBJ1-4; 10 nucleotides line up with TRBD1. Losses at the gene ends were 5 bases for V and 6 bases for J; bases not matched to a gene: 9. The CDR3 consists of 16 residues. The germline V gene has CDR1 SEHNR and CDR2 FQNEAQ (reference sequence).

This clonotype was observed many times. The genes are TRBV5-1 and TRBJ2-1; tentatively, D is TRBD2 (6 bases). V lost 0 bases to trimming and J lost 5 bases, with 9 bases between them. This CDR3 spans 14 amino acids. CDR1 and CDR2 from the germline V gene are SGHRS and YFSETQ. The CDR3 DNA follows: TGCGCCAGCAGCTTGGCCGGGGGTCACAATGAGCAGTTCTTC. Translating gives CASSLAGGHNEQFF.

This clonotype was seen ten or more times. J is TRBJ1-5 and V is TRBV5-1, with D perhaps TRBD1 (6 bases). Trimming took 4 bases from V and 6 from J, leaving 14 bases between them. Germline-derived CDR1 and CDR2 are SGHRS and YFSETQ. The CDR3 has 14 residues. The CDR3 region has the DNA TGCGCCAGCAGCATGGGGGGCGGCCCTCAGCCCCAGCATTTT. Residues: CASSMGGGPQPQHF.

This clonotype was counted ten times or more. This chain connects TRBV29-1 to TRBJ2-6; TRBD2 matches at 8 bases. With V trimmed by 0 bases and J by 4 bases, 5 bases remained unmatched. This CDR3 is built from 16 residues. CDR1 and CDR2 from the germline V gene are SQVTM and ANQGSEA. In DNA form, the CDR3 reads TGCAGCGTTGAAGATGCGGGGGGCGCAGGGGCCAACGTCCTGACTTTC. This encodes CSVEDAGGAGANVLTF. Looking up the rest from reference TRBV29-1 and TRBJ2-6 gives the full variable domain: SAVISQKPSRDICQRGTSLTIQCQVDSQVTMMFWYRQQPGQSLTLIATANQGSEATYESGFVIDKFPISRPNLTFSTLTVSNMSPEDSSIYLCSVEDAGGAGANVLTFGAGSRLTVL.

This clonotype occurred many times. The J gene is TRBJ2-3, the V gene TRBV5-1; D remains ambiguous. Looked up from germline, CDR1 is SGHRS and CDR2 is YFSETQ. The CDR3 totals 15 residues. The germline V and J ends were trimmed by 1 base and 4 bases, with 13 bases remaining between them. CDR3 coding DNA: TGCGCCAGCAGCTTGACCCCCGGACCACCAGATACGCAGTATTTT. Protein product: CASSLTPGPPDTQYF.

Many counts were recorded for this clonotype. The chain combines TRBV6-1 with TRBJ1-6; D may be TRBD1 (6 bases). V was pared by 2 bases and J by 7 bases, with 15 bases between. Germline V gene sequence: CDR1 MNHNS, CDR2 SASEGT. The CDR3 runs 16 residues. The CDR3 sequence: CASSESFLRGNSPLHF. DNA of the CDR3: TGTGCCAGCAGTGAAAGTTTCTTGAGGGGGAATTCACCCCTCCACTTT.

This clonotype was seen at least ten times. The CDR3 sequence is CSARDPRGNQPQHF. CDR3 sequence (DNA): TGCAGTGCTAGAGATCCCCGGGGAAATCAGCCCCAGCATTTT. V is TRBV20-1 and J is TRBJ1-5; D not resolved. V lost 0 bases to trimming and J lost 4 bases, with 10 bases between them. The V gene's germline CDR1 is DFQATT and CDR2 SNEGSKA (reference sequence). This CDR3 comprises 14 residues.

At least ten counts were recorded for this clonotype. The chain has TRBV20-1 and TRBJ2-7; tentatively, D is TRBD2 (6 bases). Germline CDR1 DFQATT, CDR2 SNEGSKA (reference sequence). CDR3 size: 13 residues. V lost 3 bases, J lost 7 bases, and 16 bases lay in between. The CDR3 loop reads CSASAGRPREQYF. As DNA, the CDR3 is TGCAGTGCTAGTGCGGGGAGACCGCGGGAGCAGTACTTC.

This clonotype was picked up many times. The chain couples TRBV29-1 to TRBJ2-5; D is tentatively TRBD1 or TRBD2 (5 bases each). Trimming removed 4 bases from V and 5 bases from J, with 11 bases in between. Germline V gene sequence: CDR1 SQVTM, CDR2 ANQGSEA. CDR3 length: 12 residues. In nucleotides, the CDR3 is TGCAGCGTTGCAGGTTGGGGGGAGACCCAGTACTTC. Protein product: CSVAGWGETQYF.

This clonotype was counted at least ten times. CDR3 nucleotides: TGTGCCAGCAGTTTTTCAGGGAATCACTATGGCTACACCTTC. This translates into CASSFSGNHYGYTF. The V and J genes are TRBV12-3 or TRBV12-4 and TRBJ1-2; maybe TRBD1 (5 bases). V lost 3 bases and J 3 bases, leaving 11 bases between the germline ends. The CDR3 has 14 residues.

About this clonotype: A much larger clone is a single base away; this may be a read error. The chain employs TRBV7-2 and TRBJ1-5; 7 nucleotides match TRBD1. Germline trimming cut 1 base from V and 11 bases from J; bases unmatched to any gene: 8. Germline values: CDR1 SGHTA, CDR2 FQGNSA. CDR3 length: 14 residues. Written as DNA, the CDR3 is TGTGCCAGCAGCTTAGACCCCGCCGACAGGGCCCAGCATTTT. It codes for CASSLDPADRAQHF. Full variable domain (remainder filled in from reference TRBV7-2 and TRBJ1-5): GAGVSQSPSNKVTEKGKDVELRCDPISGHTALYWYRQSLGQGLEFLIYFQGNSAPDKSGLPSDRFSAERTGGSVSTLTIQRTQQEDSAVYLCASSLDPADRAQHFGDGTRLSIL.

This clonotype came up many times. The chain combines TRBV18 with TRBJ2-7; no clear D. The germline V and J ends were trimmed by 5 bases and 3 bases, with 14 bases remaining between them. The CDR3 totals 14 residues. Germline V CDR1 and CDR2: KGHSH, LQKENI. CDR3 in DNA: TGTGCCAGCTCATCCCTCCAAAGAGTCTACGAGCAGTACTTC. Protein product: CASSSLQRVYEQYF.